The 16 T cell receptor beta chains in this list originate from one sample, sequenced in a study of beta chain features in type 1 diabetes. Reverse transcription of all isolated RNA meant that expressed TCRB transcripts were sequenced. Here immunoSEQ multiplex PCR was the method, and the copy in TCRdb shows in-frame clones only, minus some. The sample shows over 300,000 clones, less than 9.5% of them seen only once. The sample was central memory CD4+ T cells from blood. Receptor source: a woman aged 18-30 years in good health.

This clone has only a few counts. The chain employs TRBV25-1 and TRBJ2-5; TRBD1 agrees at 9 bases. The ends lost 4 bases at V and 5 bases at J; junction bases unmatched: 8. CDR1 MGHDK and CDR2 SYGVNS come from the germline V gene. The CDR3 runs to 15 residues. The CDR3 loop reads CASSGRDRVLETQYF. Here the CDR3 DNA reads TGTGCCAGCAGTGGGCGGGACAGGGTTTTGGAGACCCAGTACTTC. Full variable domain (missing parts from reference TRBV25-1 and TRBJ2-5): EADIYQTPRYLVIGTGKKITLECSQTMGHDKMYWYQQDPGMELHLIHYSYGVNSTEKGDLSSESTVSRIRTEHFPLTLESARPSHTSQYLCASSGRDRVLETQYFGPGTRLLVL.

Turning to this clone: Other DNA sequences of this sample code for an identical CDR3. The chain couples TRBV6-5 to TRBJ2-7, with D possibly TRBD1 on 6 matching bases. The germline gives CDR1 MNHEY, CDR2 SVGAGI. With 2 bases removed from V and 2 bases from J, the gap between germline ends came to 10 bases. CDR3 length equals 14 residues. CDR3 protein: CASSYTQGPYEQYF. CDR3 DNA: TGTGCCAGCAGTTACACACAGGGACCCTACGAGCAGTACTTC.

Only a few counts were recorded for this clone. The chain uses TRBV7-2 and TRBJ1-3, with D tentatively TRBD1 (5 bases). Trimming took 4 bases from V and 0 from J, leaving 10 bases between them. Germline V gene sequence: CDR1 SGHTA, CDR2 FQGNSA. The CDR3 is 15 amino acids. The CDR3 nucleotides are TGTGCCAGCAGCTCGGACATGAACTCTGGAAACACCATATATTTT. Encoded protein: CASSSDMNSGNTIYF.

A few counts support this clone. The J gene is TRBJ2-7, the V gene TRBV27; D is uncertain. The CDR3 runs 13 residues. Germline V lookup: CDR1 MNHEY, CDR2 SMNVEV (reference sequence). Deletions cut 7 bases from V and 2 bases from J, with 12 bases between. In nucleotides, the CDR3 is TGTGCCAGCATGTCCAGGCTAGCCTACGAGCAGTACTTC. Translated, it gives CASMSRLAYEQYF.

J is TRBJ1-1 and V is TRBV28; D gene unclear. Germline V gene lookup returns CDR1 MDHEN and CDR2 SYDVKM. The CDR3 contains 15 residues. The V end was cut by 5 bases, the J end by 4 bases, with 17 bases between. CDR3 nucleotides: TGTGCCAGCAGTCTCCGTCGGGGTGGAGGCACTGAAGCTTTCTTT. This codes for CASSLRRGGGTEAFF.

J is TRBJ1-1 and V is TRBV4-3, with D possibly being TRBD1 (5 bases). The CDR3 covers 15 residues. V was pared by 0 bases and J by 11 bases, with 19 bases between. The germline V gene has CDR1 LGHNA and CDR2 YSLEER. Here the CDR3 DNA reads TGCGCCAGCAGCCAAGATTACCCCAGGGTGGTAGGGGCTTTCTTT. It yields the protein CASSQDYPRVVGAFF.

The chain couples TRBV2 to TRBJ2-1; D is ambiguous. CDR1 and CDR2 (germline): SNHLY, FYNNEI. Trimming stripped 8 bases from V and 2 bases from J, with 16 bases between. The CDR3 is 15 residues long. CDR3 sequence reads: CASARLGETYNEQFF. The CDR3 nucleotides read TGTGCCAGCGCCCGCTTGGGTGAGACCTACAATGAGCAGTTCTTC.

This clone turned up a few times. The sample carries other DNA sequences with the same CDR3. The chain uses TRBV6-5 and TRBJ2-3; TRBD2 might be the D (5 bases). V dropped 4 bases and J dropped 1 base, with 9 bases sitting between them. Looked up from germline, CDR1 is MNHEY and CDR2 is SVGAGI. The CDR3 runs to 14 residues. The CDR3 region has the DNA TGTGCCAGCAGTTCACGAGGGCGCACAGATACGCAGTATTTT. This encodes CASSSRGRTDTQYF.

V is TRBV29-1 and J is TRBJ2-5, with a weak D call TRBD1 (6 bases). Trimming cost V 3 bases and J 1 base, with 9 bases left between them. The germline gives CDR1 SQVTM, CDR2 ANQGSEA. CDR3 length: 13 residues. CDR3 bases: TGCAGCGTTGACGGACAGCGCCAAGAGACCCAGTACTTC. Its translation: CSVDGQRQETQYF.

This chain links TRBV7-6 with TRBJ2-5, with D perhaps TRBD1 (5 bases). The CDR3 runs 15 residues. Germline CDR1 is SGHVS and CDR2 is FNYEAQ. Trimming took off 1 base at V and 5 bases at J, with 14 bases between the two ends. For the CDR3, the DNA is TGTGCCAGCAGCTTAGAGGCAGGGCCGACTGAGACCCAGTACTTC. Protein: CASSLEAGPTETQYF. The complete variable domain, with remaining parts taken from reference TRBV7-6 and TRBJ2-5, reads GAGVSQSPRYKVTKRGQDVALRCDPISGHVSLYWYRQALGQGPEFLTYFNYEAQQDKSGLPNDRFSAERPEGSISTLTIQRTEQRDSAMYRCASSLEAGPTETQYFGPGTRLLVL.

This clone has only a few counts. This chain uses TRBV4-3 with TRBJ2-1, with D possibly matching TRBD1 (6 bases). V lost 4 bases to trimming and J lost 8 bases, with 12 bases between them. This CDR3 comprises 13 residues. Germline CDR1 and CDR2: LGHNA and YSLEER. The CDR3 sequence is CASSLGHGDEQFF. The CDR3 DNA reads as TGCGCCAGCAGCCTGGGACACGGCGATGAGCAGTTCTTC.

This clone was detected many times. The chain links TRBV28 to TRBJ2-7; the match to TRBD1 covers 8 bases. V lost 5 bases, J lost 2 bases, and 8 bases stayed unmatched. The CDR3 is 15 amino acids. The V gene's germline CDR1 is MDHEN and CDR2 SYDVKM. CDR3 protein: CASSALGTGPYEQYF. As DNA, the CDR3 is TGTGCCAGCAGTGCCCTCGGGACAGGACCCTACGAGCAGTACTTC. The whole variable domain, filled in from reference TRBV28 and TRBJ2-7, reads DVKVTQSSRYLVKRTGEKVFLECVQDMDHENMFWYRQDPGLGLRLIYFSYDVKMKEKGDIPEGYSVSREKKERFSLILESASTNQTSMYLCASSALGTGPYEQYFGPGTRLTVT.

A few counts support this clone. The chain links TRBV29-1 to TRBJ2-7; D unresolved. Germline assignment: CDR1 SQVTM and CDR2 ANQGSEA. CDR3 length: 15 amino acids. Trimming removed 4 bases from V and 5 bases from J, with 21 bases in between. CDR3 nucleotides: TGCAGCGTTGTGGCCGACTTTACGGGTGGCAACGAGCAGTACTTC. Its protein is CSVVADFTGGNEQYF.

In the case of this clone: Its ends do not fully match the called genes, so a read error is possible. The gene calls are TRBV5-4 and TRBJ2-7; 9 bases match TRBD2. The CDR3 runs 18 residues. Per germline, CDR1 SGHNT and CDR2 YYREEE (reference sequence). CDR3 sequence: CASSQDLTASGKGYEQYF. The CDR3 DNA is TGCGCCAGCAGCCAAGATCTAACGGCTAGCGGGAAGGGTTACGAGCAGTACTTC.

This clone showed up just a few times. The rearrangement uses TRBV28 and TRBJ2-5; 7 bases are a match to TRBD2. CDR3 size: 14 residues. The germline CDR1 and CDR2 sequences are MDHEN and SYDVKM. Trimming removed 5 bases from V and 3 bases from J; junction bases left unmatched: 6. CDR3 sequence: CASSPWEGKETQYF. CDR3 sequence (DNA): TGTGCCAGCAGTCCCTGGGAGGGCAAAGAGACCCAGTACTTC.

This clone was seen a handful of times. The chain uses TRBV6-5 and TRBJ2-2; D not certain. Germline loops: CDR1 MNHEY, CDR2 SVGAGI. V gave up 2 bases and J gave up 10 bases, with 17 bases separating them. The CDR3 has 15 amino acids. CDR3 bases: TGTGCCAGCAGTTACGGAGCAGGACCCCTAAAGGAGCTGTTTTTT. It is translated as CASSYGAGPLKELFF.